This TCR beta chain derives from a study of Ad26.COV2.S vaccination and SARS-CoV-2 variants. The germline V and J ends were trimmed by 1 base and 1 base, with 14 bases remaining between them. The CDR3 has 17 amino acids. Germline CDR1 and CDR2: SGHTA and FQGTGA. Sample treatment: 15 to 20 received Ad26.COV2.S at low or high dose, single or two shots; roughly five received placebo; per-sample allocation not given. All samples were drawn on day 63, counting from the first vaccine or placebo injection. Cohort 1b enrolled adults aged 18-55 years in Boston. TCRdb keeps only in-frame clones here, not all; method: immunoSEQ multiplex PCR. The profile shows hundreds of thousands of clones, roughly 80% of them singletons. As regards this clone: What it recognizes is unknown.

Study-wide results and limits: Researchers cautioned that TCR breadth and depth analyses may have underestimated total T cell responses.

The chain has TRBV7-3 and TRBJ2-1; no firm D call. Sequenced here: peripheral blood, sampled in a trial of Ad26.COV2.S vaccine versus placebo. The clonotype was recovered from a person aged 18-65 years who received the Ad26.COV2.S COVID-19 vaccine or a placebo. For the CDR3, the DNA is TGTGCCAGCAGCTTAAGTCGCAGAGCCTTATCCTACAATGAGCAGTTCTTC. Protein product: CASSLSRRALSYNEQFF.